What follows is one TCR beta chain and its context. These data originate in a study of cytomegalovirus exposure and HLA in healthy donors. Germline V gene sequence: CDR1 SGHDN, CDR2 FVKESK. CDR3 length: 18 residues. Trimming removed 4 bases from V and 4 bases from J; junction bases left unmatched: 18. The PCR ran on 60 Vbeta and 13 Jbeta primers. Using immunoSEQ multiplex PCR, the repertoire was profiled, and TCRdb retains in-frame clones only, with some absent. The data show some 200,000 clones, with roughly 80% seen just once and roughly 6% held by the top ten. The chain uses TRBV14 and TRBJ1-1; 7 bases fit TRBD1. The clonotype comes from a man aged 40-50 years in good health and CMV-seropositive. Sequences were obtained from PBMCs. The CDR3 DNA follows: TGTGCCAGCAGCCTAAACCCAGGGGGTGCCAGCTGGGGCACTGAAGCTTTCTTT. This gives the protein CASSLNPGGASWGTEAFF. Full variable domain (rest looked up from reference TRBV14 and TRBJ1-1): EAGVTQFPSHSVIEKGQTVTLRCDPISGHDNLYWYRRVMGKEIKFLLHFVKESKQDESGMPNNRFLAERTGGTYSTLKVQPAELEDSGVYFCASSLNPGGASWGTEAFFGQGTRLTVV.